These 29 T cell receptor beta chains were all obtained from the same sample, sequenced in a study of T cells expressing NK-cell markers. TCRdb reprocessed the 5' RACE reads and reports one entry per CDR3 protein, with no DNA. This listing includes a few hundred thousand distinct CDR3 sequences. The sample taken for sequencing was blood T cells: a sorted CD56 or NKG2C T cell subset, CD4+ or CD8+ T cells, or bulk PBMC T cells (not recorded which). Receptors originate from a man between 18 and 35 years old in good health.

The chain recombines TRBV12-3 or TRBV12-4 with TRBJ1-5. The CDR3 contains 15 residues. CDR3 sequence reads: CASSRHAHSNQPQHF.

V gene TRBV20-1 combines with J gene TRBJ1-1. Germline CDR1 DFQATT, CDR2 SNEGSKA (reference sequence). The CDR3 length is 13 residues. CDR3 sequence: CSASSVLWGGAFF.

The genes are TRBV12-3 or TRBV12-4 and TRBJ2-5; the D gene TCRdb calls, TRBD1, cannot be checked with no DNA. This CDR3 is built from 15 residues. This CDR3 reads CASSHGTNFLETQYF.

The V and J genes are TRBV28 and TRBJ2-1; TCRdb proposes TRBD1, but this gene call is untestable without DNA. This CDR3 is 15 amino acids long. Germline V gives CDR1 MDHEN, CDR2 SYDVKM. This chain's CDR3 is CASSFPGSINNEQFF.

The J gene is TRBJ1-1, the V gene TRBV5-6. The CDR3 is 13 residues long. Germline CDR1 and CDR2: SGHDT and YYEEEE. CDR3 residues: CASSSVMNTEAFF.

The chain joins TRBV20-1 to TRBJ2-1. Per germline, CDR1 DFQATT and CDR2 SNEGSKA (reference sequence). CDR3 length: 15 residues. The CDR3 sequence is CSAETLISSYNEQFF.

The chain links TRBV6-2 or TRBV6-3 to TRBJ2-5. The CDR3 is 12 amino acids. Germline V lookup: CDR1 MNHEY, CDR2 SVGEGT. CDR3 residues: CASKRPQETQYF.

The gene calls are TRBV5-5 and TRBJ2-2; TCRdb calls TRBD2, which cannot be checked without DNA. Looked up from germline, CDR1 is SGHKS and CDR2 is YYEKEE (reference sequence). The length of the CDR3 is 15 residues. CDR3 in amino acids: CASSLPGSGTGELFF.

This chain joins TRBV5-1 and TRBJ1-6; the TCRdb D gene call, TRBD1, has no DNA to confirm it. The CDR3 sequence is 13 residues long. The germline V gene encodes CDR1 SGHRS and CDR2 YFSETQ. CDR3 residues: CASSPGGSWALHF.

This sequence joins TRBV19 and TRBJ2-1. The CDR3 is 12 residues long. The germline CDR1 and CDR2 sequences are LNHDA and SQIVND (reference sequence). CDR3 amino acids: CASSIGYNEQFF.

The V call is TRBV2, the J call TRBJ1-1; the D call of TRBD1 rests on TCRdb alone, since no DNA is present to check it. Germline V gives CDR1 SNHLY, CDR2 FYNNEI. CDR3 length: 17 residues. This CDR3 is CASSENRGLARDTEAFF.

The chain joins TRBV12-3 or TRBV12-4 to TRBJ2-2; TCRdb lists TRBD2, though no DNA is available to test this call. CDR3 size: 15 residues. The CDR3 is CASRKLAGAPGELFF.

This chain connects TRBV11-2 to TRBJ2-3; TCRdb lists TRBD1, though no DNA is available to test this call. The CDR3 is 16 residues long. CDR1 and CDR2 (germline): SGHAT, FQNNGV. CDR3 region: CASSSRRTGTSDTQYF.

The chain recombines TRBV20-1 with TRBJ2-1; the D gene TCRdb calls, TRBD2, cannot be checked with no DNA. The CDR3 length is 15 residues. Germline loops: CDR1 DFQATT, CDR2 SNEGSKA (reference sequence). This CDR3 is CSARKSGRVLNEQFF.

This chain uses TRBV7-2 with TRBJ2-1; the D call of TRBD2 rests on TCRdb alone, since no DNA is present to check it. CDR1 and CDR2 (germline): SGHTA, FQGNSA. This CDR3 comprises 15 residues. CDR3 loop: CASSIYSGRANEQFF.

The chain is built from TRBV28 and TRBJ2-5; TCRdb reports TRBD2, a call that lacks DNA to check it against. Germline CDR1 MDHEN, CDR2 SYDVKM. This CDR3 is 14 amino acids long. The CDR3 reads CASSNRLGQETQYF.

V is TRBV24-1 and J is TRBJ2-1; TCRdb calls TRBD2, which cannot be checked without DNA. The germline V gene has CDR1 KGHDR and CDR2 SFDVKD. This CDR3 comprises 14 residues. This CDR3 is CATSGAGGYNEQFF.

The CDR3: CASLGQGLPYNEQFF. The chain recombines TRBV12-3 or TRBV12-4 with TRBJ2-1; absent DNA, TCRdb's TRBD1 call cannot be checked. The CDR3 runs 15 residues.

This chain links TRBV29-1 with TRBJ2-5; the D call of TRBD1 rests on TCRdb alone, since no DNA is present to check it. The length of the CDR3 is 11 residues. Germline V gives CDR1 SQVTM, CDR2 ANQGSEA. The chain's CDR3 is CSARTSGTQYF. Looking up the rest from reference TRBV29-1 and TRBJ2-5 gives the full variable domain: SAVISQKPSRDICQRGTSLTIQCQVDSQVTMMFWYRQQPGQSLTLIATANQGSEATYESGFVIDKFPISRPNLTFSTLTVSNMSPEDSSIYLCSARTSGTQYFGPGTRLLVL.

The chain employs TRBV25-1 and TRBJ1-6. The CDR3 runs to 14 residues. The germline V gene has CDR1 MGHDK and CDR2 SYGVNS. The chain's CDR3 is CASTGLAVNSPLHF. Full variable domain (outside the CDR3, taken from reference TRBV25-1 and TRBJ1-6): EADIYQTPRYLVIGTGKKITLECSQTMGHDKMYWYQQDPGMELHLIHYSYGVNSTEKGDLSSESTVSRIRTEHFPLTLESARPSHTSQYLCASTGLAVNSPLHFGNGTRLTVT.

V usage is TRBV5-1 and J usage is TRBJ2-1; checking the TCRdb D call of TRBD2 is not possible without DNA. CDR1 and CDR2 (germline): SGHRS, YFSETQ. This CDR3 spans 15 amino acids. The CDR3 loop is CASSRVAGDWNEQFF.

V usage is TRBV25-1 and J usage is TRBJ2-7; the TCRdb D gene call, TRBD1, has no DNA to confirm it. The CDR3 contains 15 residues. From germline, CDR1 is MGHDK and CDR2 SYGVNS. CDR3 sequence: CASSNGQVGPYEQYF.

The gene calls are TRBV30 and TRBJ2-2; TCRdb selects TRBD1, and the lack of DNA leaves this call unchecked. The CDR3 totals 16 residues. Germline CDR1 and CDR2: GTSNPN and SVGIG (reference sequence). The CDR3 here is CAWSVIGTYNTGELFF.

The chain links TRBV12-3 or TRBV12-4 to TRBJ1-2; TCRdb's D gene call, TRBD1, goes unchecked for lack of DNA. The CDR3 contains 14 residues. CDR3 sequence reads: CASRKGQGNYGYTF.

The chain combines TRBV11-2 with TRBJ2-1; lacking DNA, the TRBD2 call made by TCRdb goes unchecked. The germline V gene encodes CDR1 SGHAT and CDR2 FQNNGV. This CDR3 comprises 12 residues. CDR3 sequence reads: CASSLGGAMQFF.

The chain employs TRBV4-3 and TRBJ2-2; TCRdb's D call of TRBD1 is untestable without DNA. CDR3 size: 13 residues. Germline V CDR1 and CDR2: LGHNA, YSLEER. The CDR3 loop reads CASTPRGLGELFF.

J is TRBJ2-7 and V is TRBV4-3; TCRdb gives TRBD2 as the D gene, but with no DNA this cannot be confirmed. CDR3 length: 18 residues. Germline V gene data show CDR1 as LGHNA and CDR2 as YSLEER. CDR3 in amino acids: CASSQDSGGLAGDYEQYF.

This chain connects TRBV11-1 to TRBJ2-3; the D call from TCRdb, TRBD1, cannot be confirmed without DNA. The germline CDR1 and CDR2 sequences are SGHAT and FQDESV (reference sequence). CDR3 length: 18 amino acids. The CDR3 reads CASSLVTGLARSTDTQYF.

J is TRBJ2-3 and V is TRBV7-2; there is no DNA to check the TCRdb D call of TRBD2. This CDR3 is 15 amino acids long. Germline CDR1 SGHTA, CDR2 FQGNSA. This chain's CDR3 is CASSPAGRSTDTQYF.